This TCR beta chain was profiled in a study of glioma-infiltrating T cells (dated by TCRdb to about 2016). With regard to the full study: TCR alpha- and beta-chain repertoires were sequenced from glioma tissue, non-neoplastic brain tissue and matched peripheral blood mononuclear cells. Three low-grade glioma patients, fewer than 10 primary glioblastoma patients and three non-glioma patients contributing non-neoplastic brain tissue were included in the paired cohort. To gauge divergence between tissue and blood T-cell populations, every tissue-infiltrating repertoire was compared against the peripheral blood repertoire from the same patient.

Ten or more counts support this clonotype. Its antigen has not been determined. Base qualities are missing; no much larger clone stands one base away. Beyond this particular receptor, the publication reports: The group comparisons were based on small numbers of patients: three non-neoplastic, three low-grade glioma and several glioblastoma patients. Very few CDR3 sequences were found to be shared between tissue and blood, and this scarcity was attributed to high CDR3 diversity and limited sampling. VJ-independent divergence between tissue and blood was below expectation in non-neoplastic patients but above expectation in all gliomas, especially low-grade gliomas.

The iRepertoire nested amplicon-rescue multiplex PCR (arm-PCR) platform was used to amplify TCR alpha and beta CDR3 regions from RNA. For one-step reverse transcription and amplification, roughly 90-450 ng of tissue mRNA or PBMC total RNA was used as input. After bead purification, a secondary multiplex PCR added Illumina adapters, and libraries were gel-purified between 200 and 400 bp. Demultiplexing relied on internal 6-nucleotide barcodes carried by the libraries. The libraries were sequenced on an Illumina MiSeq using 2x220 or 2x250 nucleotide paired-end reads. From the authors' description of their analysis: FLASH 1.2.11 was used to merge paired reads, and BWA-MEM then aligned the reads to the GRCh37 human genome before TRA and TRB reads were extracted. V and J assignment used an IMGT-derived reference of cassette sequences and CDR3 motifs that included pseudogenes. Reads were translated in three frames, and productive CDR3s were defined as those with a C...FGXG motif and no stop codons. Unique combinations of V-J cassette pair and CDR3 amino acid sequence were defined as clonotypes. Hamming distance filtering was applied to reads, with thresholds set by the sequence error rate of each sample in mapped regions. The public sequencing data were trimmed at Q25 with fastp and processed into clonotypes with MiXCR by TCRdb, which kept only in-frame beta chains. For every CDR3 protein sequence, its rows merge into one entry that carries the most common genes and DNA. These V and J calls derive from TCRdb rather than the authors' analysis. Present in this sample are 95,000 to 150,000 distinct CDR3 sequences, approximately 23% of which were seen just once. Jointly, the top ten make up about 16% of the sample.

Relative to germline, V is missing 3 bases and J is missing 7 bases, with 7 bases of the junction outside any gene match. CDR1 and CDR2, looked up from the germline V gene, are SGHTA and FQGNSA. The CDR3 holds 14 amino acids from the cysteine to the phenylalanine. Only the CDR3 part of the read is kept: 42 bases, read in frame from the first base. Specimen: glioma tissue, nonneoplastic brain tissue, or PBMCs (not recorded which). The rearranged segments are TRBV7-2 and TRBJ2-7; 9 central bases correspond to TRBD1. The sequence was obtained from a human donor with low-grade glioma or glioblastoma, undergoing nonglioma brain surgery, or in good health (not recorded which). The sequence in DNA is TGTGCCAGCAGCTTTTCACAGGGGGCTCGGGAGCAGTACTTC. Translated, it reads CASSFSQGAREQYF.